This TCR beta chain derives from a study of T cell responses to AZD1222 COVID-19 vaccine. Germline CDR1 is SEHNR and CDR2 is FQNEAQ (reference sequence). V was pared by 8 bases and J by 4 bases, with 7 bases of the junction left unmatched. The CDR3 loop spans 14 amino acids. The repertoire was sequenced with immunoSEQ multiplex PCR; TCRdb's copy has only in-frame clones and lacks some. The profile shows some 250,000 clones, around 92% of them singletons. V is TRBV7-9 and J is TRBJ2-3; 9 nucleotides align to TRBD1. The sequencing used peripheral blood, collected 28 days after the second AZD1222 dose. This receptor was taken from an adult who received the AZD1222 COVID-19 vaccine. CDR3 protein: CASGRDRVSDTQYF. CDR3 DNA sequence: TGTGCCAGCGGCCGGGACAGGGTTTCAGATACGCAGTATTTT.